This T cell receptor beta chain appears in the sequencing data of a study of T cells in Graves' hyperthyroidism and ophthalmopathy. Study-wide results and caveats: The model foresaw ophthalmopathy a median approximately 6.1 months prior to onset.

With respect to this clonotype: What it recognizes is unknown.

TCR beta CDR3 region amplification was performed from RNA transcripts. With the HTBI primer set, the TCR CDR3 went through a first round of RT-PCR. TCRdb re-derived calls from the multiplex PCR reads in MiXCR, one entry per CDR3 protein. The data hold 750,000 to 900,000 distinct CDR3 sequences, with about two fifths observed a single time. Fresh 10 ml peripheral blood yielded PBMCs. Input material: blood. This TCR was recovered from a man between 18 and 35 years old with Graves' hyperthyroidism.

CDR3 residues: CASSPSTRGGTEAFF. The DNA of the CDR3 is TGTGCCAGCAGTCCTTCGACGAGAGGGGGGACTGAAGCTTTCTTT. The V gene is TRBV6-5, the J gene TRBJ1-1; D is perhaps TRBD1 (6 bases). The CDR3 has 15 amino acids. The V end lost 5 bases, the J end lost 5 bases, and 18 bases lay between the germline ends. Germline values: CDR1 MNHEY, CDR2 SVGAGI.